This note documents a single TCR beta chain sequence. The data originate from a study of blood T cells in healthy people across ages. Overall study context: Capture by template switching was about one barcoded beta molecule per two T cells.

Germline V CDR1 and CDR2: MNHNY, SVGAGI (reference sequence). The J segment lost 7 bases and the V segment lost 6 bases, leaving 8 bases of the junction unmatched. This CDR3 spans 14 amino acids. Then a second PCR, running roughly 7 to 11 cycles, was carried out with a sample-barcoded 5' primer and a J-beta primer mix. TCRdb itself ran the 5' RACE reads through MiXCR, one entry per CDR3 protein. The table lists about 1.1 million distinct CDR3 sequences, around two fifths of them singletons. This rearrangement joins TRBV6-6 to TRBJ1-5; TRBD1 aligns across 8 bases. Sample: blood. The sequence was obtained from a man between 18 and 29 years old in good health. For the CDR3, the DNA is TGTGCCAGCAGACGTGGGACAGGCACGCAGCCCCAGCATTTT. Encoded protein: CASRRGTGTQPQHF.